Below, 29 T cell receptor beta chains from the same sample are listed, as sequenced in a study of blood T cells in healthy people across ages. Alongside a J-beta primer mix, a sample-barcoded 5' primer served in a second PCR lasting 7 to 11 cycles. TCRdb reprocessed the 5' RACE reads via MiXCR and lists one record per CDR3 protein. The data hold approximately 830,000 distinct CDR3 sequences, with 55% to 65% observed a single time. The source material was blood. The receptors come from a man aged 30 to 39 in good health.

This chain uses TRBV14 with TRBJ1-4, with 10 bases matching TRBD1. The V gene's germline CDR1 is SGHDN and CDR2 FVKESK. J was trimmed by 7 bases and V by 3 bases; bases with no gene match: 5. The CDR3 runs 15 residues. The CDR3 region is CASSQFGTGVEKLFF. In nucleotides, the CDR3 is TGTGCCAGCAGCCAGTTCGGGACAGGGGTTGAAAAACTGTTTTTT.

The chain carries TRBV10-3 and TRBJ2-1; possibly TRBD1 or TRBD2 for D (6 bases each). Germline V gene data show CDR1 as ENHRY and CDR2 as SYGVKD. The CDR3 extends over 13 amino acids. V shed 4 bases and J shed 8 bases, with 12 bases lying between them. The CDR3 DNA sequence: TGTGCCATCAGTGGAGGGGGGATGGATGAGCAGTTCTTC. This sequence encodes CAISGGGMDEQFF.

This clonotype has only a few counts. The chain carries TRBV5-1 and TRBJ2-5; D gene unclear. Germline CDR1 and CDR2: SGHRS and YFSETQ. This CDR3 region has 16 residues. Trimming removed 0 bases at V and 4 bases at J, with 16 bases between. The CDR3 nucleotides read TGCGCCAGCAGCTTGGCGCCCCAGGTCAAAGGAGAGACCCAGTACTTC. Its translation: CASSLAPQVKGETQYF. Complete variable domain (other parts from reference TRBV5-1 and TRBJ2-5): KAGVTQTPRYLIKTRGQQVTLSCSPISGHRSVSWYQQTPGQGLQFLFEYFSETQRNKGNFPGRFSGRQFSNSRSEMNVSTLELGDSALYLCASSLAPQVKGETQYFGPGTRLLVL.

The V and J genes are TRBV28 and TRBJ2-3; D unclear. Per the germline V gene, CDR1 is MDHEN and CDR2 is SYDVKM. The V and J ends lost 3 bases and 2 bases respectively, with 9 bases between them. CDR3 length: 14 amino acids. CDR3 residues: CASSFGEPTDTQYF. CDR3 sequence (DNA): TGTGCCAGCAGTTTTGGGGAACCCACAGATACGCAGTATTTT.

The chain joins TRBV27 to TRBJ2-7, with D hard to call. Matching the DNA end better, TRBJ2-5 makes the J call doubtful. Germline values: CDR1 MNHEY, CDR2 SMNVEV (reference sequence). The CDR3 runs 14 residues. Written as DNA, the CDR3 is TGTGCCAGCAGTTTGGTGGGGTCCAAAGAGACCCAGTACTTC. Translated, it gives CASSLVGSKETQYF.

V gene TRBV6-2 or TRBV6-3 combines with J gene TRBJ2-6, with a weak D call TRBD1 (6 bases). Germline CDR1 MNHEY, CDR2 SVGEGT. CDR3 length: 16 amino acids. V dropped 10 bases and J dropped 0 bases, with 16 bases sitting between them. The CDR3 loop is CATTLRDNSGANVLTF. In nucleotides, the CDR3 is TGTGCCACCACCCTCCGGGACAACTCTGGGGCCAACGTCCTGACTTTC.

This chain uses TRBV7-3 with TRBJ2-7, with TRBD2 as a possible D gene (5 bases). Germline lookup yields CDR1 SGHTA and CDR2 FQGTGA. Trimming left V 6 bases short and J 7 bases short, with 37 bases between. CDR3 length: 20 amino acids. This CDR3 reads CASRPRPTKRFSHSYNEQYF. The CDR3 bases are TGTGCCAGCAGGCCCCGGCCGACTAAGCGGTTCTCCCACTCCTACAATGAGCAGTACTTC.

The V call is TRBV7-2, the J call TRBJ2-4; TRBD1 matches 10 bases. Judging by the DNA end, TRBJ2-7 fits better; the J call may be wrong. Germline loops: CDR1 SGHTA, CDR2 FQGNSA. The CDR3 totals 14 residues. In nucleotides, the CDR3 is TGTGCCAGCAGCTTAGCTGGGACAGGGGACGAGCAGTACTTC. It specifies CASSLAGTGDEQYF.

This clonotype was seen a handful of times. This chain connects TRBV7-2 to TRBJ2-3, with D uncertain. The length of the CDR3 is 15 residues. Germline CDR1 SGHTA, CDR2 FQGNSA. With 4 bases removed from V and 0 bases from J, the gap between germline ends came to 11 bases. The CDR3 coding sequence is TGTGCCAGCAGCTCAGAGGCGTACAGCACAGATACGCAGTATTTT. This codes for CASSSEAYSTDTQYF.

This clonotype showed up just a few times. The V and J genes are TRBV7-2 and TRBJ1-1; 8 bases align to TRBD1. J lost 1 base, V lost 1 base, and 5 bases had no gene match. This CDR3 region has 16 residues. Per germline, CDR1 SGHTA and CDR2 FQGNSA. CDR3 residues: CASSLDRGAANTEAFF. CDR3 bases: TGTGCCAGCAGCTTAGACAGGGGGGCCGCGAACACTGAAGCTTTCTTT.

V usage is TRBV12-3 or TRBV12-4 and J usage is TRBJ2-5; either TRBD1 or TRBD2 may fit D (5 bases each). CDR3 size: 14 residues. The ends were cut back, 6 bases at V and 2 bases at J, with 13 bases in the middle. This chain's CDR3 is CASRPRDGQETQYF. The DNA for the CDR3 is TGTGCCAGCAGGCCACGGGACGGACAAGAGACCCAGTACTTC.

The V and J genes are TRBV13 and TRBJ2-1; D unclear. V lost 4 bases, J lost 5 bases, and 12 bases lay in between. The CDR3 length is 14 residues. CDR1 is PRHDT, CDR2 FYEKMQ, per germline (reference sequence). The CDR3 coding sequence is TGTGCCAGCAGCTCCTCGATTACAGACAATGAGCAGTTCTTC. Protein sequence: CASSSSITDNEQFF.

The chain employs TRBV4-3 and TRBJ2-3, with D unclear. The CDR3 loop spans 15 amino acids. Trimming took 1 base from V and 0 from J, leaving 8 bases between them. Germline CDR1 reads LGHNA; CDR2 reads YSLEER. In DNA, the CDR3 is TGCGCCAGCAGCCAAGGATCCCATAGCACAGATACGCAGTATTTT. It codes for CASSQGSHSTDTQYF.

The CDR3 region is CASSPRTGVGYEQYF. The CDR3 nucleotides are TGCGCCAGCAGCCCCCGCACCGGGGTAGGGTACGAGCAGTACTTC. The rearrangement joins TRBV4-3 to TRBJ2-4; a possible D gene is TRBD2 (5 bases). The tail of the sequence fits TRBJ2-7 better, so the J call may be wrong. Germline loops: CDR1 LGHNA, CDR2 YSLEER. This CDR3 region has 15 residues.

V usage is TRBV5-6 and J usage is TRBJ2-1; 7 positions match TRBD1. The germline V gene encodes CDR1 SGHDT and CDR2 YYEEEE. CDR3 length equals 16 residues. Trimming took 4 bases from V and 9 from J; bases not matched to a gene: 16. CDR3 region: CASSRFLRLTGREQFF. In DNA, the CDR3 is TGTGCCAGCAGCCGCTTCCTCCGACTGACAGGGCGTGAGCAGTTCTTC.

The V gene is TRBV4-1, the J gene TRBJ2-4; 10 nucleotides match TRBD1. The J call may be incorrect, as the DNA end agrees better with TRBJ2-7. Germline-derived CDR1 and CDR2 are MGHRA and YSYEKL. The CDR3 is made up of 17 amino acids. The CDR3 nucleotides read TGCGCCAGCAGCCAAGTCTGGACCGGGACAGGGGACAACGAGCAGTACTTC. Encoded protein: CASSQVWTGTGDNEQYF.

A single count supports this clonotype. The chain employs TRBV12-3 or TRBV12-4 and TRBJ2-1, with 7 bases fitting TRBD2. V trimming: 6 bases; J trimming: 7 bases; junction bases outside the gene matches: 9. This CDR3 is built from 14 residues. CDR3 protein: CASSGLVIRNEQFF. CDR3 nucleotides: TGTGCCAGCAGCGGACTAGTCATTAGGAATGAGCAGTTCTTC.

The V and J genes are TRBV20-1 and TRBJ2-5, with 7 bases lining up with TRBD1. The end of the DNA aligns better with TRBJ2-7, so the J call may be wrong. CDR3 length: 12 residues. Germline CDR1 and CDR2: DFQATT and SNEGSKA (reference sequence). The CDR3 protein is CSATVQGYEQYF. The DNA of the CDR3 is TGCAGTGCTACAGTACAGGGGTACGAGCAGTACTTC.

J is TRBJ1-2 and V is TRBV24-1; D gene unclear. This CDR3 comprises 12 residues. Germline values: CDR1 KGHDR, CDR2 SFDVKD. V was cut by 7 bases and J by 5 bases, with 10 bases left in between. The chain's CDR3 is CATSLGEYGYTF. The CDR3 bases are TGTGCCACCAGCCTTGGGGAGTATGGCTACACCTTC.

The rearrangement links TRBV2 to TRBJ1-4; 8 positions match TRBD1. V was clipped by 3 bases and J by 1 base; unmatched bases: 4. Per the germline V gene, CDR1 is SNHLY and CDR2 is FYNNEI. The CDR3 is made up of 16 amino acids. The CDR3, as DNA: TGTGCCAGCAGTGACAGGGGGCGAAGAACTAATGAAAAACTGTTTTTT. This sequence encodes CASSDRGRRTNEKLFF.

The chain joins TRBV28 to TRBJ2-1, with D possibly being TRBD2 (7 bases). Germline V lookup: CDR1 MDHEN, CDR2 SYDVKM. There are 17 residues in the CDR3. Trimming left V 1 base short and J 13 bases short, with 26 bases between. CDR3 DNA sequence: TGTGCCAGCAGTTTATATTTGACTAGCAGGGGAAAAGAGACCCAGTTCTTC. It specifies CASSLYLTSRGKETQFF.

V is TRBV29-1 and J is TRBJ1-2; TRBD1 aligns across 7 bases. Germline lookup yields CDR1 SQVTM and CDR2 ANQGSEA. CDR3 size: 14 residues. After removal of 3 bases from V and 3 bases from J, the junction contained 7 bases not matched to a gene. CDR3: CSVESQGVDYGYTF. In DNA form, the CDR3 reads TGCAGCGTTGAGTCCCAGGGGGTAGACTATGGCTACACCTTC.

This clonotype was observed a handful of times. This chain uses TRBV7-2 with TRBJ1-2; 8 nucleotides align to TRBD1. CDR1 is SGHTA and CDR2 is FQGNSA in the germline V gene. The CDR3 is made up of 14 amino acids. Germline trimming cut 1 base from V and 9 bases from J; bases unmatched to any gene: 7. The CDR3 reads CASSLGVGTGSYTF. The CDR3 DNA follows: TGTGCCAGCAGCTTAGGGGTGGGGACAGGAAGCTACACCTTC.

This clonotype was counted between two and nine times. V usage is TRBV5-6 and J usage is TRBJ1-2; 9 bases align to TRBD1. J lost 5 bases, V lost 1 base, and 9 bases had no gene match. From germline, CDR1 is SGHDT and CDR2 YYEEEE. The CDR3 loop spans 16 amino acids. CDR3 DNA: TGTGCCAGCAGCTTGCCTCTTCCGGGACAGGGATATGGCTACACCTTC. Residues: CASSLPLPGQGYGYTF. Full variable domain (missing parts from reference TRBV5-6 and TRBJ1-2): DAGVTQSPTHLIKTRGQQVTLRCSPKSGHDTVSWYQQALGQGPQFIFQYYEEEERQRGNFPDRFSGHQFPNYSSELNVNALLLGDSALYLCASSLPLPGQGYGYTFGSGTRLTVV.

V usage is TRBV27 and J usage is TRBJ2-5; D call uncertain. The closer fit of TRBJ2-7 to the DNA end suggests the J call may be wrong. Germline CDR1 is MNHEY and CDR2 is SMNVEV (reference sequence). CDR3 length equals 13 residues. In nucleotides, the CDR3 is TGTGCCAGCAGTTTAGTTAACGGCTACGAGCAGTACTTC. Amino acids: CASSLVNGYEQYF.

As DNA, the CDR3 is TGCGCCAGCAGCCAAGATACAGGAGTACAGACTGAAGCTTTCTTT. This codes for CASSQDTGVQTEAFF. The rearrangement links TRBV4-3 to TRBJ1-1; a possible D gene is TRBD1 (5 bases). The CDR3 spans 15 residues. CDR1 LGHNA and CDR2 YSLEER come from the germline V gene. The V end was cut by 0 bases, the J end by 5 bases, with 13 bases between.

CDR3 region: CASSPLSSGAMRDEQFF. DNA of the CDR3: TGTGCCAGCAGCCCCCTATCGTCGGGGGCGATGAGGGATGAGCAGTTCTTC. The chain employs TRBV3-1 and TRBJ2-1, with D possibly called TRBD1 or TRBD2 (6 bases each). CDR3 length equals 17 residues. V was trimmed by 4 bases and J by 8 bases, leaving 24 bases between them. Germline CDR1 reads LGHDT; CDR2 reads YNNKEL (reference sequence).

In nucleotides, the CDR3 is TGCAGCGTTAGGGGACAGGGGGCCTATGGCTACACCTTC. It yields the protein CSVRGQGAYGYTF. The gene calls are TRBV29-1 and TRBJ1-2; 12 bases fit TRBD1. V trimming: 5 bases; J trimming: 4 bases; junction bases outside the gene matches: 2. Germline-derived CDR1 and CDR2 are SQVTM and ANQGSEA. The CDR3 contains 13 residues. Filled out from reference TRBV29-1 and TRBJ1-2, the complete variable domain reads SAVISQKPSRDICQRGTSLTIQCQVDSQVTMMFWYRQQPGQSLTLIATANQGSEATYESGFVIDKFPISRPNLTFSTLTVSNMSPEDSSIYLCSVRGQGAYGYTFGSGTRLTVV.

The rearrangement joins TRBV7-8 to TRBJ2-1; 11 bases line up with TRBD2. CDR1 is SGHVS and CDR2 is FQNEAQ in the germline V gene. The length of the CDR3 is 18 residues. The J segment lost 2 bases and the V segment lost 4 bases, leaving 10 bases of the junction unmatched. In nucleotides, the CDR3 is TGTGCCAGCAGCTATAGAGGGAGACTAGCGGGGACCTACAATGAGCAGTTCTTC. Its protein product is CASSYRGRLAGTYNEQFF.